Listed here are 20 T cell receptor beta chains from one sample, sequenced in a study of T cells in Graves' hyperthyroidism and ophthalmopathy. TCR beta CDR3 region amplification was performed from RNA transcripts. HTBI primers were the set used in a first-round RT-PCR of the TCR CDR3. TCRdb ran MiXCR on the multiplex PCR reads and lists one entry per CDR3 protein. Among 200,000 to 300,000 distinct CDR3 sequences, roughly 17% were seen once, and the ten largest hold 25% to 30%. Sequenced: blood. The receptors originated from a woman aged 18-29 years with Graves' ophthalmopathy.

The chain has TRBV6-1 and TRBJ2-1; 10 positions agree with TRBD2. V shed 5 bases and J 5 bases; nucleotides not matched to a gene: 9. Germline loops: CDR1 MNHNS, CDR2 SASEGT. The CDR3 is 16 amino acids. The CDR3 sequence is CASSLLGAGGNNEQFF. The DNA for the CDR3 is TGTGCCAGCAGTCTCCTGGGAGCGGGAGGGAACAATGAGCAGTTCTTC.

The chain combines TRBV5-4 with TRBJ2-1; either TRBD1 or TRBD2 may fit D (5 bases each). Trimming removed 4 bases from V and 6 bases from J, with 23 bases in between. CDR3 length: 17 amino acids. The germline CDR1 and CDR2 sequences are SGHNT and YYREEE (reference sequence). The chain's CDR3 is CASSRLFKGRVANEQFF. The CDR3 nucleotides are TGTGCCAGCAGCCGCCTTTTTAAGGGGCGGGTGGCCAATGAGCAGTTCTTC. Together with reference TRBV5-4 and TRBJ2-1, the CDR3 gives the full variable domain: ETGVTQSPTHLIKTRGQQVTLRCSSQSGHNTVSWYQQALGQGPQFIFQYYREEENGRGNFPPRFSGLQFPNYSSELNVNALELDDSALYLCASSRLFKGRVANEQFFGPGTRLTVL.

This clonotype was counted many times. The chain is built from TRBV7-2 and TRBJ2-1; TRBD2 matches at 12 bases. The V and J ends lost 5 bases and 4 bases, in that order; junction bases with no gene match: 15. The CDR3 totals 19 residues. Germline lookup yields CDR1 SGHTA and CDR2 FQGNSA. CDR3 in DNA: TGTGCCAGCAGCCTTTCTAGCGGGGGGGCAACCCTTAGATACAATGAGCAGTTCTTC. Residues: CASSLSSGGATLRYNEQFF.

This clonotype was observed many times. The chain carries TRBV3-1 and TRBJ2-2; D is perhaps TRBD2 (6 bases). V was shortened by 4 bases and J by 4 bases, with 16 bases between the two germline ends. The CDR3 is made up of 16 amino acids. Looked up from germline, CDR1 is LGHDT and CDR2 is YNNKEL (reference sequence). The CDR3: CASSLTRRAGTGELFF. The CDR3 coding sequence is TGTGCCAGCAGCCTGACTCGGAGGGCGGGCACCGGGGAGCTGTTTTTT.

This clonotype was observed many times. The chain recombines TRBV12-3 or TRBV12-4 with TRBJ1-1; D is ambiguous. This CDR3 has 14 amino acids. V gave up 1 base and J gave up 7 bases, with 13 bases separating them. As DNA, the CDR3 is TGTGCCAGCAGTTTAGAAGGAGGGTTGGGTGAAGCTTTCTTT. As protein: CASSLEGGLGEAFF.

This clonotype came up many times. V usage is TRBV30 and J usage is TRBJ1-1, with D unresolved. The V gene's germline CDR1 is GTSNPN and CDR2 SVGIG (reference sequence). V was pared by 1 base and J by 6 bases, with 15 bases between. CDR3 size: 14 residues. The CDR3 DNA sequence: TGTGCCTGGAGTGCACCCCCCGCGCGACCTGAAGCTTTCTTT. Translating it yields CAWSAPPARPEAFF.

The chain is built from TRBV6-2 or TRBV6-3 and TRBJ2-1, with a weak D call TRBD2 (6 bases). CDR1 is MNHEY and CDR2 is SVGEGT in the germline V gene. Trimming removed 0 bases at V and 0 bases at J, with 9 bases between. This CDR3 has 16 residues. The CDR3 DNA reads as TGTGCCAGCAGTTACTCGCTAGCGATCTCCTACAATGAGCAGTTCTTC. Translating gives CASSYSLAISYNEQFF.

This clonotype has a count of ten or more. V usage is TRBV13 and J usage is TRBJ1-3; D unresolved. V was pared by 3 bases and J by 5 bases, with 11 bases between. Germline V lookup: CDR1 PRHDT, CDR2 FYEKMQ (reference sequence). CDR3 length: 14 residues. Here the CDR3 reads CASSFPGIRNTIYF. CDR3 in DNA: TGTGCCAGCAGCTTTCCGGGGATACGAAACACCATATATTTT.

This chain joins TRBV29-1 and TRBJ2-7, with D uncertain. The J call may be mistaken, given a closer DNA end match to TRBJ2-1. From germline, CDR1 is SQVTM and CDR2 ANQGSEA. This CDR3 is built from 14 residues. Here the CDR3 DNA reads TGCAGCGTTTCATCAACGGAAGGAGTCTACGAGCAGTTCTTC. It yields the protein CSVSSTEGVYEQFF.

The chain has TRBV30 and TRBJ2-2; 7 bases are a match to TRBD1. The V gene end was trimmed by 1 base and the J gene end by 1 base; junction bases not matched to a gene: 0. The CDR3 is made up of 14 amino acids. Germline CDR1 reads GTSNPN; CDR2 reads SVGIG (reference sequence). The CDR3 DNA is TGTGCCTGGAGTGGGACAGGGAACACCGGGGAGCTGTTTTTT. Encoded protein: CAWSGTGNTGELFF.

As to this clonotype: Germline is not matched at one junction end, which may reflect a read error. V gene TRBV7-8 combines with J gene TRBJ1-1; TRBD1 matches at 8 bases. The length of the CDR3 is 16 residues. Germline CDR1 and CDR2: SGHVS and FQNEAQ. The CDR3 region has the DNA TGCGCCAGCAGCCAAGATCCGGGACAGGTGAACACTGAAGCTTTCTTT. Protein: CASSQDPGQVNTEAFF.

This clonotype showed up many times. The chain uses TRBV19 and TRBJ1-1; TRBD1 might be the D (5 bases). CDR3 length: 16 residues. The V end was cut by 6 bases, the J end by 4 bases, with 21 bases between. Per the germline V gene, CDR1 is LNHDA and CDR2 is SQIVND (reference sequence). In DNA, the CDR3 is TGTGCCAGTAGGCAGACAGCCTCTTTAAGTGGCACTGAAGCTTTCTTT. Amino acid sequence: CASRQTASLSGTEAFF.

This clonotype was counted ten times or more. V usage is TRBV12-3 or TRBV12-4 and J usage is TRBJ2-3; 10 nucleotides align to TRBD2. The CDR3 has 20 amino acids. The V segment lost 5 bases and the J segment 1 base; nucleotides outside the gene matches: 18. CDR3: CASSPGRTSGLLVGTDTQYF. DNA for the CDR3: TGTGCCAGCAGTCCGGGCCGGACTAGCGGTTTACTAGTTGGCACAGATACGCAGTATTTT.

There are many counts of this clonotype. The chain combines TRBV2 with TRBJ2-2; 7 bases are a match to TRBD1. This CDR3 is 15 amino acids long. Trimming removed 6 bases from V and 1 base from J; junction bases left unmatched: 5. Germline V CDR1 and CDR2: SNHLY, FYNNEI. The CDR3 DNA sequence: TGTGCCAGCAGATCCCGGACAGGGAACACCGGGGAGCTGTTTTTT. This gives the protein CASRSRTGNTGELFF.

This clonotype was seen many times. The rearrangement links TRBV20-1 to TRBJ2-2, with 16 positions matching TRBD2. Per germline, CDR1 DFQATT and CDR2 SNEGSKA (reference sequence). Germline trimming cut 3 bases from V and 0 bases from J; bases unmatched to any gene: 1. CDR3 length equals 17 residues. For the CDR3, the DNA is TGCAGTGCTAGGGGACTAGCGGGAGGGGCGAACACCGGGGAGCTGTTTTTT. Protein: CSARGLAGGANTGELFF.

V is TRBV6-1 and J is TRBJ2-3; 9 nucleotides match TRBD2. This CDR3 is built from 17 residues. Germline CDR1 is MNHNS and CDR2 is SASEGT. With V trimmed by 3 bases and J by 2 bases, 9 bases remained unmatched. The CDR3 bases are TGTGCCAGCAGTGACCCGGGGCTAGCGGGATCCACAGATACGCAGTATTTT. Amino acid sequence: CASSDPGLAGSTDTQYF.

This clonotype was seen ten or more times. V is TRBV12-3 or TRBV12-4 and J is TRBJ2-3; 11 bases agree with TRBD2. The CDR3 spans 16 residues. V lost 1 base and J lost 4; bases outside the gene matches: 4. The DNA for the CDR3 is TGTGCCAGCAGTTTAGGAGGTAGCGGGGGGGCAGATACGCAGTATTTT. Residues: CASSLGGSGGADTQYF.

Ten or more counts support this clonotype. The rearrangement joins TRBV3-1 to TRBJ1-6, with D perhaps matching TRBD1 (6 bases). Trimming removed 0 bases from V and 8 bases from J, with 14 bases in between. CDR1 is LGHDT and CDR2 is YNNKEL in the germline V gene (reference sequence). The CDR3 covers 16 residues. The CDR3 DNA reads TGTGCCAGCAGCCAAGATGCCAGGGGCGGAGATTCACCCCTCCACTTT. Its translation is CASSQDARGGDSPLHF.

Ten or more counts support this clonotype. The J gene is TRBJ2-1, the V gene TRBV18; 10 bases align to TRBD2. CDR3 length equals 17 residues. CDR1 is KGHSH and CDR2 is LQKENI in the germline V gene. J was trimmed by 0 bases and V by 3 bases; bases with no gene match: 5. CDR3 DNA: TGTGCCAGCTCACCTACTAGCGGGGCTAGCTCCTACAATGAGCAGTTCTTC. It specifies CASSPTSGASSYNEQFF.

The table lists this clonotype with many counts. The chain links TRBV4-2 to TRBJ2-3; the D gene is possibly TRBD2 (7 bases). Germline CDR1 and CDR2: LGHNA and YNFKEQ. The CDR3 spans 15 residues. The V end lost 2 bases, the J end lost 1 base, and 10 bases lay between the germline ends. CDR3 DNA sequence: TGTGCCAGCAGCCAAAAGGGGGGGCGCACAGATACGCAGTATTTT. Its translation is CASSQKGGRTDTQYF.